This entry is about one T cell receptor (beta chain). Antigen unknown. These data come from a study of graft-versus-host responses after intestinal transplantation. The CDR3 is made up of 17 amino acids. Germline CDR1 reads SEHNR; CDR2 reads FQNEAQ (reference sequence). J lost 0 bases, V lost 1 base, and 5 bases had no gene match. TCRdb's copy holds only in-frame clones and misses some; the assay was immunoSEQ multiplex PCR. The table records tens of thousands of clones, roughly 89% of them present only once. The TCR originated in a human donor who received an intestinal transplant. The rearrangement joins TRBV7-9 to TRBJ2-3, with 9 bases matching TRBD2. The specimen was unstimulated CD4+ T cells sorted from spleen or lymph node cells, collected before intestinal transplant. CDR3 nucleotide sequence: TGTGCCAGCAGCTTAGGAGCTAGCGGGGAAAGCACAGATACGCAGTATTTT. Translation: CASSLGASGESTDTQYF.